The entry below describes one TCR beta chain. Sequencing used immunoSEQ multiplex PCR; TCRdb keeps in-frame clones, though not all of them. The table shows about 160,000 clones, with over 85% occurring only once. This sample is drawn from a study of control samples from healthy donors and cancer patients. The V end was cut by 4 bases, the J end by 5 bases, with 14 bases between. Germline loops: CDR1 MDHEN, CDR2 SYDVKM. This CDR3 has 14 amino acids. The rearrangement links TRBV28 to TRBJ1-2; D not resolved. This clonotype originated in a man aged 30-40 years in good health. The source material was blood. The CDR3 region has the DNA TGTGCCAGCAGTTCAACACAGACGGGTTATGGCTACACCTTC. It codes for CASSSTQTGYGYTF.